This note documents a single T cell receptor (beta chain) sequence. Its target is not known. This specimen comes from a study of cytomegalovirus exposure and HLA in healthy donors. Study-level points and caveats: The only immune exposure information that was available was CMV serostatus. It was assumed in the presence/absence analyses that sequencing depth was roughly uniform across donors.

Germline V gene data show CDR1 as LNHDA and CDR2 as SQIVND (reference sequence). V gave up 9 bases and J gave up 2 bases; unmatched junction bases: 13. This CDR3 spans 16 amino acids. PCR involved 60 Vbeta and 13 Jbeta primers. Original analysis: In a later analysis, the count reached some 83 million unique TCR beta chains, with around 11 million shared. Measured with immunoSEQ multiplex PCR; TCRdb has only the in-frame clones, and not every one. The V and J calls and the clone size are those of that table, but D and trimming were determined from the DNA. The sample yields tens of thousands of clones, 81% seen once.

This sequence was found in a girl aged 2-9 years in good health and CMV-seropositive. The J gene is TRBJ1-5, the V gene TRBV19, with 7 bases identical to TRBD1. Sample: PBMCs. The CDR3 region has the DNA TGTGCCAGCTCCAAACCTGCTGACAGGGGCAATCAGCCCCAGCATTTT. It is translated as CASSKPADRGNQPQHF. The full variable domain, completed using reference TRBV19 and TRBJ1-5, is DGGITQSPKYLFRKEGQNVTLSCEQNLNHDAMYWYRQDPGQGLRLIYYSQIVNDFQKGDIAEGYSVSREKKESFPLTVTSAQKNPTAFYLCASSKPADRGNQPQHFGDGTRLSIL.